The clone carrying this T cell receptor (beta chain) was detected only a few times. The V gene's germline CDR1 is KGHSH and CDR2 LQKENI. Trimming pared 6 bases from V and 0 bases from J, leaving 10 bases between. The CDR3 length is 14 residues. These data originate in a study of blood T cell repertoires in COVID-19. About the research overall: COVID-19 samples, acute and convalescent, were from the United States, Italy and Spain. From T cells, B-cell-depleted T cells, or PBMCs came the material, which was cDNA or gDNA.

Original handling: Scientists estimated how many nucleated cells there were by amplifying reference gene primers. Using immunoSEQ multiplex PCR, the repertoire was profiled, and TCRdb retains in-frame clones only, with some absent. From that table come the V and J calls and clone size; the DNA was used to work out D and trimming. The sample consists of approximately 98,000 clones, about 81% of them appearing once. The V call is TRBV18, the J call TRBJ2-3; TRBD2 might be the D (5 bases). Sequencing input: peripheral blood. The receptor was isolated from a man older than 75 with acute or convalescent COVID-19. The CDR3 spells CASSPWESTDTQYF. DNA of the CDR3: TGTGCCAGCTCCCCTTGGGAGAGCACAGATACGCAGTATTTT. The whole variable domain, filled in from reference TRBV18 and TRBJ2-3, reads NAGVMQNPRHLVRRRGQEARLRCSPMKGHSHVYWYRQLPEEGLKFMVYLQKENIIDESGMPKERFSAEFPKEGPSILRIQQVVRGDSAAYFCASSPWESTDTQYFGPGTRLTVL.